These 5 T cell receptor beta chains share one sample of origin, sequenced in a study of T-cell memory formation after mild COVID-19. TCRdb redid the calling of the 5' RACE reads with MiXCR, one entry per CDR3 protein. Of about 200,000 distinct CDR3 sequences listed, around 8.8% are singletons. The sample taken for sequencing was PBMCs or a T cell subset sorted from them (not recorded which). The receptor source for this set is a man aged 18-30 years who had mild COVID-19 (a few samples of this study predate the infection). Cell type and time point are not known.

This clonotype was counted ten times or more. The chain combines TRBV4-1 with TRBJ1-4, with D perhaps TRBD1 (5 bases). The CDR3 runs to 15 residues. Germline lookup yields CDR1 MGHRA and CDR2 YSYEKL. V was pared by 1 base and J by 2 bases, with 8 bases between. The CDR3 sequence: CASSQVGTTNEKLFF. CDR3 in DNA: TGCGCCAGCAGCCAAGTTGGGACGACTAATGAAAAACTGTTTTTT.

This clonotype came up a few times. The chain is built from TRBV5-1 and TRBJ2-1; D gene ambiguous. Germline CDR1 reads SGHRS; CDR2 reads YFSETQ. The CDR3 sequence is 13 residues long. V was pared by 0 bases and J by 15 bases, with 16 bases between. CDR3 sequence (DNA): TGCGCCAGCAGCTTGGATGTCTCGGCGTTAGCGTTCTTC. Encoded protein: CASSLDVSALAFF.

This clonotype has just a few counts. The chain combines TRBV20-1 with TRBJ1-5; D is uncertain. The length of the CDR3 is 15 residues. CDR1 and CDR2 (germline): DFQATT, SNEGSKA (reference sequence). Trimming took off 3 bases at V and 6 bases at J, with 18 bases between the two ends. The CDR3 nucleotides are TGCAGTGCTAGCCCCCCAGGTCTTGCCAGTCAGCCCCAGCATTTT. It codes for CSASPPGLASQPQHF.

The rearrangement links TRBV12-3 or TRBV12-4 to TRBJ2-3; 8 nucleotides align to TRBD2. This CDR3 is 15 amino acids long. Trimming removed 5 bases from V and 3 bases from J; junction bases left unmatched: 7. CDR3 DNA sequence: TGTGCCAGCAGTATTCGGGGGGGCCAAACAGATACGCAGTATTTT. It encodes CASSIRGGQTDTQYF.

This clonotype has just a few counts. The rearrangement links TRBV10-3 to TRBJ2-4; perhaps TRBD1 as D (6 bases). V lost 0 bases, J lost 12 bases, and 18 bases lay in between. There are 15 residues in the CDR3. The germline CDR1 and CDR2 sequences are ENHRY and SYGVKD. The CDR3 protein is CAISESLKGERNQYF. The CDR3 DNA is TGTGCCATCAGTGAGTCATTAAAGGGGGAGAGGAATCAGTACTTC.